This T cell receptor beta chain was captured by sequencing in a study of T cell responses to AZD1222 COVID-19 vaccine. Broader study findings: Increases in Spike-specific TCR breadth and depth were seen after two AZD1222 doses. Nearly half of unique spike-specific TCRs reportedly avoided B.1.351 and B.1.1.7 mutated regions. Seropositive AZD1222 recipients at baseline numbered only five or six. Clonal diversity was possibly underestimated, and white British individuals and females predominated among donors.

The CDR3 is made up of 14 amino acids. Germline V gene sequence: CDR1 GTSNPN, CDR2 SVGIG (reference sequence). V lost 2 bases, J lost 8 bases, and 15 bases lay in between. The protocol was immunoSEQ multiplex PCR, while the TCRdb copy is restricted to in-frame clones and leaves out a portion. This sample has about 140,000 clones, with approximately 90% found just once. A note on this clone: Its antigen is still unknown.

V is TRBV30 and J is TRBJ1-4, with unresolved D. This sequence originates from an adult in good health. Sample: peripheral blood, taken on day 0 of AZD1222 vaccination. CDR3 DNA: TGTGCCTGGAGTTCCGGCCAACCGGGGGAAAAACTGTTTTTT. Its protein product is CAWSSGQPGEKLFF.